This T cell receptor (beta chain) was observed in a study of graft-versus-host responses after intestinal transplantation (dated by TCRdb to 2020 to 2023). For the study in its entirety: Recipients received multivisceral, liver-intestinal, or isolated intestinal transplants. All recipients received anti-thymocyte globulin induction followed by maintenance tacrolimus and steroids for around 3 years. After intestinal transplantation, graft-versus-host and host-versus-graft alloreactive T cell clones in the graft, circulation and bone marrow were tracked using bulk TCR-beta CDR3 sequencing. To identify alloreactive clones, pre-transplant mixed lymphocyte reaction products were sequenced and then compared with unstimulated pre-transplant donor and recipient T cells. The cohort enrolled under 30 intestinal transplant recipients, one of whom was a retransplant, and a few patients without pretransplant specimens were excluded. A peak of at least 4% donor T cells among recipient peripheral blood mononuclear cells was the definition used for donor T cell macrochimerism. Rather than going through the commercial service, samples from a few later patients were sequenced in-house on an Illumina MiSeq and processed with MiXCR. Study-level results and caveats: GvH clones turned up in recipient bone marrow, with some appearing earlier in ileal mucosa or blood, a pattern consistent with an intestinal mucosal origin. In patients with donor T cell macrochimerism, the allografts had high GvH to HvG T cell clonal ratios. The conclusions were limited by the relatively low number and heterogeneity of the intestinal transplant patients. Early after transplant, declines in HvG clones were associated with peak levels of circulating GvH clones.

CDR1 is given as WSHSY and CDR2 as SAAADI, both from the germline V gene. The CDR3 starts with the cysteine, ends with the phenylalanine, and has 18 residues. Only the CDR3 part of the read is kept: 54 bases, read in frame from the first base. The V end gives up 6 bases and the J end 6 bases, leaving 17 bases in the junction not matched to a gene. As concerns this clone: Its antigen has not been determined. Base qualities are not at hand, and no much larger clone is one base apart.

The sample's time point label, in plain terms: cells obtained before transplantation from donor or recipient. CD3+CD4+ and CD3+CD8+ populations were FACS-sorted from unstimulated pre-transplant donor and recipient cells taken from spleen or lymph nodes. The library relied on the immunoSEQ multiplex PCR assay. For most patients, genomic DNA was isolated using the Qiagen DNeasy Blood and Tissue Kit and was shipped frozen to Adaptive Biotechnologies for TCR sequencing. Adaptive Biotechnologies carried out high-throughput TCR-beta CDR3 sequencing of genomic DNA for most patients. Turning to the authors' computational methods: Adaptive's ImmunoSEQ software was the source of the TCR sequencing data for 15 to 20 patients, while three other patients were processed with MiXCR and VDJtools. To correct CD4 versus CD8 sorting errors, any sequence found in both subsets at a frequency ratio below 5:1 was removed. CDR3 nucleotide sequences shared by donor and recipient were removed because the origin of these sequences could not be assigned. To be classed as alloreactive, a clone needed at least 2-fold expansion over unstimulated cells and a minimum CFSE-low frequency of 0.002% (template counts) or 0.001% (read counts). Clones were considered mappable if detected in sequenced pre-transplant spleen, lymph node, or MLR CFSE-low populations of the donor or recipient. Cumulative frequency of alloreactive clones was calculated as a percentage of all sequences weighted by copy number. The table comes from immuneACCESS by way of TCRdb, which keeps in-frame sequences with V and J called. Part of the clones is missing from these tables; in studies checked, under half for an unresolved V gene and the rest for unknown reasons. V, J and clone size are taken as reported in that table, and D and trimming were inferred from the DNA itself. The sample table lists approximately 97,000 clones, 91% of them with a count of one. Roughly 0.2% of the sample rests with the top ten.

The receptor's source is a human donor who was the organ donor for an intestinal transplant. The V and J genes are TRBV10-2 and TRBJ2-1, with 10 bases in between that match TRBD2. The sequencing here drew on unstimulated CD4+ T cells sorted from spleen or lymph node cells, taken before transplant. The CDR3 corresponds to CASSRLAGGPQVSNEQFF. The DNA sequence is TGCGCCAGCAGCCGACTAGCGGGCGGTCCCCAGGTCTCCAATGAGCAGTTCTTC.